Each of the 27 T cell receptor beta chains below was sequenced from the same sample in a study of blood T cell repertoires in COVID-19. Produced via immunoSEQ multiplex PCR; TCRdb's table is partial and in-frame only. The sample has some 150,000 clones; 80% to 90% are singletons. Sequencing input: peripheral blood. These receptors came from a man between 65 and 80 years old with acute or convalescent COVID-19.

This chain uses TRBV4-3 with TRBJ1-2; TRBD1 aligns across 7 bases. CDR1 is LGHNA, CDR2 YSLEER, per germline. V shed 0 bases and J 8 bases; nucleotides not matched to a gene: 3. This CDR3 contains 13 residues. The CDR3: CASSQDRDSGYTF. Here the CDR3 DNA reads TGCGCCAGCAGCCAAGACAGGGACAGCGGCTACACCTTC.

This clone was seen only once. This chain joins TRBV3-1 (or the pseudogene TRBV3-2) and TRBJ2-5; the D gene is possibly TRBD2 (6 bases). CDR1 and CDR2 (germline): LGHDT, YNNKEL (reference sequence). The CDR3 runs to 14 residues. Trimming removed 4 bases from V and 7 bases from J, with 16 bases in between. The CDR3 protein is CASSRSGTVGTQYF. The CDR3 bases are TGTGCCAGCAGCCGTAGCGGTACGGTGGGGACCCAGTACTTC.

The V gene is TRBV5-6, the J gene TRBJ2-7, with TRBD2 matching 10 bases. The CDR3 has 15 amino acids. The trim removed 0 bases at V and 7 bases at J, leaving 7 bases unmatched. Per germline, CDR1 SGHDT and CDR2 YYEEEE. The CDR3 loop reads CASSLEASGSWEQYF. The CDR3 DNA is TGTGCCAGCAGCTTGGAGGCTAGCGGGAGTTGGGAGCAGTACTTC.

V gene TRBV19 combines with J gene TRBJ1-1, with TRBD1 matching over 8 bases. The V gene's germline CDR1 is LNHDA and CDR2 SQIVND (reference sequence). Trimming removed 3 bases from V and 1 base from J; junction bases left unmatched: 4. The CDR3 is 15 amino acids. This chain's CDR3 is CASSIGRGPNTEAFF. The CDR3 region has the DNA TGTGCCAGTAGTATCGGCAGGGGGCCGAACACTGAAGCTTTCTTT.

This clone appeared a single time. This chain links TRBV14 with TRBJ2-3; 9 bases map to TRBD1. V trimming: 3 bases; J trimming: 1 base; junction bases outside the gene matches: 2. The length of the CDR3 is 15 residues. Germline V CDR1 and CDR2: SGHDN, FVKESK. The CDR3 DNA reads as TGTGCCAGCAGCCATCGACAGGGGGGCACAGATACGCAGTATTTT. This sequence encodes CASSHRQGGTDTQYF.

For the CDR3, the DNA is TGTGCCAGCAGCCTAGGAGGTCTCTATGGCTACACCTTC. Translating gives CASSLGGLYGYTF. The V and J genes are TRBV27 and TRBJ1-2; D ambiguous. Per germline, CDR1 MNHEY and CDR2 SMNVEV (reference sequence). V lost 6 bases, J lost 4 bases, and 12 bases lay in between. The CDR3 contains 13 residues.

There are a few counts of this clone. The genes are TRBV27 and TRBJ2-2; weak D call: TRBD1 (5 bases). Trimming shortened V by 7 bases and J by 0 bases, and 15 bases separated the two germline ends. The CDR3 is made up of 16 amino acids. Looked up from germline, CDR1 is MNHEY and CDR2 is SMNVEV (reference sequence). CDR3 residues: CASTPKRTSNTGELFF. CDR3 nucleotide sequence: TGTGCCAGCACACCCAAGAGGACATCGAACACCGGGGAGCTGTTTTTT.

This chain uses TRBV4-1 with TRBJ2-5, with 8 bases lining up with TRBD1. V lost 5 bases to trimming and J lost 1 base; unmatched junction nucleotides: 9. Germline V gene data show CDR1 as MGHRA and CDR2 as YSYEKL. CDR3 length: 16 amino acids. The CDR3 nucleotides are TGCGCCAGCAGCGCCTCGGGACAGGAGATCCAAGAGACCCAGTACTTC. It codes for CASSASGQEIQETQYF.

In its sample, this clone was seen a few times. The J gene is TRBJ2-5, the V gene TRBV4-1; TRBD2 might be the D (5 bases). Trimming stripped 4 bases from V and 0 bases from J, with 9 bases between. Germline values: CDR1 MGHRA, CDR2 YSYEKL. The CDR3 is 14 residues long. The CDR3 sequence is CASSPRGYQETQYF. The CDR3 coding sequence is TGCGCCAGCAGCCCCCGAGGGTACCAAGAGACCCAGTACTTC.

V gene TRBV20-1 combines with J gene TRBJ1-2; no reliable D call. Germline lookup yields CDR1 DFQATT and CDR2 SNEGSKA (reference sequence). This CDR3 comprises 12 residues. V was cut by 3 bases and J by 8 bases, with 13 bases left in between. CDR3 in amino acids: CSASWMEGGYTF. The CDR3 bases are TGCAGTGCTAGTTGGATGGAGGGCGGCTACACCTTC.

The chain links TRBV4-1 to TRBJ2-3; 15 bases line up with TRBD2. The CDR3 is made up of 18 amino acids. J gave up 2 bases and V 1 base, and 4 bases lay outside the gene matches. In germline, CDR1 is MGHRA, CDR2 YSYEKL. CDR3 sequence reads: CASSQVGTSGRTTDTQYF. CDR3 DNA: TGCGCCAGCAGCCAAGTGGGGACTAGCGGGAGGACCACAGATACGCAGTATTTT.

The CDR3 is CASSQDRDATIYF. The CDR3 DNA sequence: TGTGCCAGCAGTCAGGACAGGGACGCCACCATATATTTT. J is TRBJ1-3 and V is TRBV6-5, with 8 bases that match TRBD1. Germline V CDR1 and CDR2: MNHEY, SVGAGI. The CDR3 loop spans 13 amino acids. The V and J ends lost 5 bases and 9 bases, in that order; junction bases with no gene match: 6.

The V and J genes are TRBV7-6 and TRBJ1-2, with TRBD1 as a possible D gene (6 bases). The CDR3 is made up of 15 amino acids. The germline CDR1 and CDR2 sequences are SGHVS and FNYEAQ. Trimming pared 5 bases from V and 4 bases from J, leaving 17 bases between. DNA of the CDR3: TGTGCCAGCAGCCCGGGGGGGGGCGCCGTCTATGGCTACACCTTC. Its protein product is CASSPGGGAVYGYTF.

The V and J genes are TRBV28 and TRBJ1-5; TRBD1 is a possible D gene (5 bases). Germline lookup yields CDR1 MDHEN and CDR2 SYDVKM. Trimming stripped 5 bases from V and 2 bases from J, with 16 bases between. The CDR3 covers 16 residues. The CDR3 reads CASSPQVQFGNQPQHF. The CDR3 DNA reads as TGTGCCAGCAGTCCACAGGTACAGTTTGGCAATCAGCCCCAGCATTTT.

This chain connects TRBV12-5 to TRBJ2-1; D may be TRBD1 (6 bases). Germline CDR1 reads LGHNT; CDR2 reads FRNRAP. The V end lost 2 bases, the J end lost 5 bases, and 13 bases lay between the germline ends. CDR3 length: 15 residues. CDR3 nucleotide sequence: TGTGCTAGTGGTTTGTTAAGGGGGACCAACAATGAGCAGTTCTTC. Protein sequence: CASGLLRGTNNEQFF.

This clone showed up just a few times. The gene calls are TRBV7-2 and TRBJ1-5; 8 nucleotides match TRBD1. The germline gives CDR1 SGHTA, CDR2 FQGNSA. The CDR3 has 14 amino acids. The V and J ends lost 5 bases and 6 bases, in that order; junction bases with no gene match: 6. CDR3 bases: TGTGCCAGCAGCGCCTCAGGGGGCCCTCAGCCCCAGCATTTT. This sequence encodes CASSASGGPQPQHF.

The chain is built from TRBV28 and TRBJ2-3; 7 bases align to TRBD2. Germline values: CDR1 MDHEN, CDR2 SYDVKM. The length of the CDR3 is 16 residues. With V trimmed by 4 bases and J by 1 base, 8 bases remained unmatched. The DNA of the CDR3 is TGTGCCAGCAGTTCCCCGGCTAGCGGCCGCACAGATACGCAGTATTTT. Its translation: CASSSPASGRTDTQYF.

The chain couples TRBV4-3 to TRBJ2-2; possible D gene TRBD2, 5 bases. V was pared by 1 base and J by 5 bases, with 11 bases between. This CDR3 comprises 15 residues. From germline, CDR1 is LGHNA and CDR2 YSLEER. In DNA, the CDR3 is TGCGCCAGCAGCCAAGGGGTATCGGGGACCGGGGAGCTGTTTTTT. Residues: CASSQGVSGTGELFF.

This clone appeared many times. The rearrangement links TRBV15 to TRBJ1-5; possible D gene TRBD1, 6 bases. The V and J ends lost 6 bases and 4 bases respectively, with 25 bases between them. Germline loops: CDR1 LNHNV, CDR2 YYDKDF (reference sequence). This CDR3 contains 18 residues. This CDR3 reads CATSNARQARRSNQPQHF. CDR3 DNA: TGTGCCACCAGTAACGCCCGACAGGCAAGAAGGAGTAATCAGCCCCAGCATTTT.

The chain links TRBV5-1 to TRBJ2-3, with 7 bases aligning to TRBD2. Germline values: CDR1 SGHRS, CDR2 YFSETQ. The V gene end was trimmed by 2 bases and the J gene end by 4 bases; junction bases not matched to a gene: 4. The CDR3 has 14 residues. The CDR3 is CASSFGGRSDTQYF. The CDR3 coding sequence is TGCGCCAGCAGCTTCGGCGGGAGATCAGATACGCAGTATTTT.

The rearrangement joins TRBV25-1 to TRBJ1-2; possible D gene TRBD1, 5 bases. The CDR3 contains 13 residues. Looked up from germline, CDR1 is MGHDK and CDR2 is SYGVNS. V dropped 4 bases and J dropped 4 bases, with 10 bases sitting between them. CDR3 DNA: TGTGCCAGCAGTGCCACGGACATCTATGGCTACACCTTC. Translating it yields CASSATDIYGYTF.

The chain is built from TRBV6-5 and TRBJ1-2; weak D call: TRBD1 (6 bases). Germline CDR1 is MNHEY and CDR2 is SVGAGI. V was clipped by 4 bases and J by 6 bases, with 21 bases between them. The CDR3 is made up of 16 amino acids. CDR3 sequence (DNA): TGTGCCAGCAGTTCCGGGACAACCCCTCAGTGGCATGGCTACACCTTC. As protein: CASSSGTTPQWHGYTF.

This clone was seen a single time. This chain uses TRBV7-6 with TRBJ2-1, with TRBD2 identical over 15 bases. This CDR3 is 17 amino acids long. Per the germline V gene, CDR1 is SGHVS and CDR2 is FNYEAQ. Losses at the gene ends were 5 bases for V and 7 bases for J; bases not matched to a gene: 9. CDR3 residues: CASSKGLAGGWGNEQFF. The CDR3 DNA sequence: TGTGCCAGCAGCAAGGGACTAGCGGGAGGATGGGGAAATGAGCAGTTCTTC.

This clone appeared a few times. The chain combines TRBV9 with TRBJ2-1; 11 bases agree with TRBD2. The CDR3 spans 15 residues. Germline V gene data show CDR1 as SGDLS and CDR2 as YYNGEE. Trimming cost V 0 bases and J 9 bases; bases outside gene matches: 5. Here the CDR3 reads CASSVDSGRALEQFF. In DNA form, the CDR3 reads TGTGCCAGCAGCGTAGATAGCGGGAGGGCCCTTGAGCAGTTCTTC.

The chain carries TRBV7-8 and TRBJ2-2; weak D call: TRBD1 (6 bases). Trimming cost V 1 base and J 4 bases, with 10 bases left between them. The CDR3 contains 15 residues. Germline V gives CDR1 SGHVS, CDR2 FQNEAQ. The CDR3 DNA sequence: TGTGCCAGCAGCTTAGAGGAAGGGGGCACCGGGGAGCTGTTTTTT. Its translation is CASSLEEGGTGELFF. The full variable domain, its missing parts supplied by reference TRBV7-8 and TRBJ2-2, is GAGVSQSPRYKVAKRGQDVALRCDPISGHVSLFWYQQALGQGPEFLTYFQNEAQLDKSGLPSDRFFAERPEGSVSTLKIQRTQQEDSAVYLCASSLEEGGTGELFFGEGSRLTVL.

V usage is TRBV7-6 and J usage is TRBJ1-1, with D possibly being TRBD1 (6 bases). Trimming pared 8 bases from V and 3 bases from J, leaving 19 bases between. Looked up from germline, CDR1 is SGHVS and CDR2 is FNYEAQ. The CDR3 totals 15 residues. The CDR3 nucleotides read TGTGCCAGCTCAGGGGAAAGGAATTGGGACACTGAAGCTTTCTTT. Translation gives CASSGERNWDTEAFF.

DNA of the CDR3: TGCAGTGCTAGTCCGGGACAGGCGACTGAAGCTTTCTTT. Protein: CSASPGQATEAFF. V usage is TRBV20-1 and J usage is TRBJ1-1, with TRBD1 matching over 8 bases. The CDR3 runs to 13 residues. V trimming: 3 bases; J trimming: 5 bases; junction bases outside the gene matches: 5. Germline CDR1 and CDR2: DFQATT and SNEGSKA (reference sequence).